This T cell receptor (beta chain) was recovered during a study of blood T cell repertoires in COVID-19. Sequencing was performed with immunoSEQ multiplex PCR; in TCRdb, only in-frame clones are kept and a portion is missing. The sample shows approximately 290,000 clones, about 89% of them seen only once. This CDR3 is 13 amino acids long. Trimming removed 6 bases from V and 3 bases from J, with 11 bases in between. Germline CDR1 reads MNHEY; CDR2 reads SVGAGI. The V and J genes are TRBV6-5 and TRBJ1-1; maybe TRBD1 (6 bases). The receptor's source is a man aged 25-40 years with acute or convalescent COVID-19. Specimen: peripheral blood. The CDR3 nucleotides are TGTGCCAGCAGACGCCGGACAGACACTGAAGCTTTCTTT. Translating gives CASRRRTDTEAFF.